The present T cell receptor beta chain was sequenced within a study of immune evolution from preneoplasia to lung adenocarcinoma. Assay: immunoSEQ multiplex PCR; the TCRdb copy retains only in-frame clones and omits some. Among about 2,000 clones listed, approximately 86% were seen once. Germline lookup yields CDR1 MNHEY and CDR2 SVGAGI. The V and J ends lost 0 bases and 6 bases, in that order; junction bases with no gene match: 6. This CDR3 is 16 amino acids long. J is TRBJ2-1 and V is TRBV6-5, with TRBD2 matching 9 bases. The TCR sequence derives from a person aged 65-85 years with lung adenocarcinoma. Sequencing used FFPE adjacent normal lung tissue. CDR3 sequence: CASSYSGGTSSNEQFF. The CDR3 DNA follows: TGTGCCAGCAGTTACTCGGGAGGGACTAGCAGCAATGAGCAGTTCTTC.